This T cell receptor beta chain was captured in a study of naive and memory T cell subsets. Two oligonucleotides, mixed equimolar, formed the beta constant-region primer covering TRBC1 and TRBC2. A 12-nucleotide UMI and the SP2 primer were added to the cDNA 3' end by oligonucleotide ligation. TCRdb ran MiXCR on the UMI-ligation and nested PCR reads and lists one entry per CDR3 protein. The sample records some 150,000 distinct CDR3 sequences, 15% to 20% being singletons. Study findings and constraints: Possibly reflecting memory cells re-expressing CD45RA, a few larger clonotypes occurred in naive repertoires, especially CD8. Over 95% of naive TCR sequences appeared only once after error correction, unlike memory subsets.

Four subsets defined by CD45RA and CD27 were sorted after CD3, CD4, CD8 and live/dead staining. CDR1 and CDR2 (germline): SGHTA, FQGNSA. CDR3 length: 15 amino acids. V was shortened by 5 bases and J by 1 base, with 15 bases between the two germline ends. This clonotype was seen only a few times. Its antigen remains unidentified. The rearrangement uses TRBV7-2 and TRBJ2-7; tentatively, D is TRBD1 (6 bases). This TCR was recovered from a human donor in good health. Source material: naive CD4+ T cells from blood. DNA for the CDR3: TGTGCCAGCAGCACTCGGCGAGGGGGTTCCTACGAGCAGTACTTC. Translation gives CASSTRRGGSYEQYF.